This record concerns one TCR beta chain sequence. This record comes from a study of blood T cell repertoires in COVID-19. Across the whole study: Sites in the United States, Italy and Spain provided acute and convalescent COVID-19 samples. PBMCs, B-cell-depleted T cells, or T cells provided the cDNA or gDNA that made up the material.

CDR3 size: 14 residues. Germline CDR1 is MDHEN and CDR2 is SYDVKM. Germline trimming cut 6 bases from V and 7 bases from J; bases unmatched to any gene: 9. In the authors' workflow: Researchers report that nucleated cell counts were estimated from reference gene primer amplification. Some clones are missing from TCRdb's copy, which holds only in-frame ones; the method was immunoSEQ multiplex PCR. The V and J calls and clone size come from that table; D and trimming were worked out from the DNA. The sample holds about 84,000 clones, about 86% seen once. This TCR was recovered from a man at least 80 years old with active or convalescent COVID-19. The chain combines TRBV28 with TRBJ2-7, with 10 bases fitting TRBD2. Sequenced sample: peripheral blood. CDR3 residues: CASRRTSGFGEQYF. The CDR3 region has the DNA TGTGCCAGCAGGAGGACTAGCGGTTTTGGAGAGCAGTACTTC.